Sequencing of this T cell receptor (beta chain) was carried out in a study of molecular identifiers for immune sequencing clone quantification. Each CDR3 protein gets one entry after TCRdb re-called the PCR reads with MiXCR. The table has about 68,000 distinct CDR3 sequences, 18% seen once. Study outcomes and limitations: Over 99% of effector molecules, yet under 1% of naive-cell molecules, were held by clones above 20 RNA copies.

The CDR3 length is 14 residues. V lost 2 bases and J 1 base, leaving 8 bases between the germline ends. Germline CDR1 MNHEY, CDR2 SVGAGI. This clonotype was seen repeatedly, ten times or more. Its antigen is not known. The specimen sequenced was naive CD8+ T cells from blood, with Jurkat cell RNA spiked in. Regarding subset: FACS-sorted CD8+CD4-CCR7+CD45RA+ naive T cells. The TCR originated in a human donor in good health. Some libraries in this study had Jurkat cell RNA spiked in. This chain joins TRBV6-5 and TRBJ2-5; TRBD1 or TRBD2 may be the D gene (5 bases each). The CDR3 is CASSYGTLQETQYF. CDR3 DNA sequence: TGTGCCAGCAGTTACGGGACCCTCCAAGAGACCCAGTACTTC.